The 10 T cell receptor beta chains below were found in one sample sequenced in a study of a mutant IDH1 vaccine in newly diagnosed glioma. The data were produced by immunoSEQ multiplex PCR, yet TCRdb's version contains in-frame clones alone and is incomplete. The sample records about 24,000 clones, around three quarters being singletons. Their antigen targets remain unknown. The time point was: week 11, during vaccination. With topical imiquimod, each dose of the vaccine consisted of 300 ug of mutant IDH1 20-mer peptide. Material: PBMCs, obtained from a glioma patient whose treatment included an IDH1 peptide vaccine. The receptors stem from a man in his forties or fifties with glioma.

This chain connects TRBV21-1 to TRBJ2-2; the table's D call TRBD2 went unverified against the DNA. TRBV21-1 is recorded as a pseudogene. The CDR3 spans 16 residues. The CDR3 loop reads CASRVYRDSDTGELFF. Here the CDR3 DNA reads TGTGCCAGCAGAGTTTACCGGGACTCGGACACCGGGGAGCTGTTTTTT.

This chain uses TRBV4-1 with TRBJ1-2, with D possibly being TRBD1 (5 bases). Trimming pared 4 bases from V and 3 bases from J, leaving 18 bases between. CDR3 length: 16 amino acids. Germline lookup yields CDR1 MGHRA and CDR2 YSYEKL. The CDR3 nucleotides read TGCGCCAGCAGCCGGCCCATCCGGAGGGGCGACTATGGCTACACCTTC. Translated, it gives CASSRPIRRGDYGYTF.

Here the CDR3 DNA reads TGTGCCAGTAGGGACTTAACCGGGACAGGGACTGAAGCTTTCTTT. It encodes CASRDLTGTGTEAFF. The J gene is TRBJ1-1, the V gene TRBV19; the match to TRBD1 covers 9 bases. The germline CDR1 and CDR2 sequences are LNHDA and SQIVND (reference sequence). The CDR3 is made up of 15 amino acids. With V trimmed by 6 bases and J by 5 bases, 10 bases remained unmatched.

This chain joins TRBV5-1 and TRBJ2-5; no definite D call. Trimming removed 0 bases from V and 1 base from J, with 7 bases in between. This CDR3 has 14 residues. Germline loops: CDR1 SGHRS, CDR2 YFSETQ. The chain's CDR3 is CASSLAGPQETQYF. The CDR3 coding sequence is TGCGCCAGCAGCTTGGCGGGCCCCCAAGAGACCCAGTACTTC. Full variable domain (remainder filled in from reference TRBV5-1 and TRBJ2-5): KAGVTQTPRYLIKTRGQQVTLSCSPISGHRSVSWYQQTPGQGLQFLFEYFSETQRNKGNFPGRFSGRQFSNSRSEMNVSTLELGDSALYLCASSLAGPQETQYFGPGTRLLVL.

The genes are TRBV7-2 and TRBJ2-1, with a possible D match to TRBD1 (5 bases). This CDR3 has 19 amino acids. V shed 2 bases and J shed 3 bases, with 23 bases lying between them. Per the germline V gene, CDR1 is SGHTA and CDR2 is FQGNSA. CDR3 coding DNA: TGTGCCAGCAGCTTACCCCCCCGCCCTCGAGACAGAGACTACAATGAGCAGTTCTTC. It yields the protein CASSLPPRPRDRDYNEQFF.

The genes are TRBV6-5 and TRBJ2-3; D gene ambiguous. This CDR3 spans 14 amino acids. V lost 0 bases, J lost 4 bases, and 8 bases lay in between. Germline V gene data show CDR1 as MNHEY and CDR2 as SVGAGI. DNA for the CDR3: TGTGCCAGCAGTTACTCCCTCTCATCAGATACGCAGTATTTT. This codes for CASSYSLSSDTQYF.

The CDR3 DNA is TGTGCCAGCAGCCGACAGGGGCAGGGTGGCTACACCTTC. Its protein product is CASSRQGQGGYTF. The chain combines TRBV2 with TRBJ1-2; the match to TRBD1 covers 8 bases. V lost 6 bases and J lost 7; bases outside the gene matches: 7. This CDR3 region has 13 residues. Per germline, CDR1 SNHLY and CDR2 FYNNEI.

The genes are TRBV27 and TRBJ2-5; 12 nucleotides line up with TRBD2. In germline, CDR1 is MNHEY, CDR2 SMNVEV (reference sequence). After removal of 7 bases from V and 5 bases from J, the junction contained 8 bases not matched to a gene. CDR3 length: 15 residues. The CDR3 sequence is CASKLLAGGGETQYF. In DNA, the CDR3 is TGTGCCAGCAAGTTACTAGCGGGAGGAGGGGAGACCCAGTACTTC.

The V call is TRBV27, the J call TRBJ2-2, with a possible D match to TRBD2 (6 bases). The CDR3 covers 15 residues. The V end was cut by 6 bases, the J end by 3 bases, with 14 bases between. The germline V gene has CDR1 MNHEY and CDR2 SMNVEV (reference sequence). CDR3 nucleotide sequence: TGTGCCAGCAGAGGCGGGACCGGTTACACCGGGGAGCTGTTTTTT. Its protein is CASRGGTGYTGELFF.

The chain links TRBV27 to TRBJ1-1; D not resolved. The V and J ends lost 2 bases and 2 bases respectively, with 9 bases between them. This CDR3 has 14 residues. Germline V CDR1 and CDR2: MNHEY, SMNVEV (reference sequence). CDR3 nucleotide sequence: TGTGCCAGCAGTTTACGTTCAGTAAACACTGAAGCTTTCTTT. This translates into CASSLRSVNTEAFF.